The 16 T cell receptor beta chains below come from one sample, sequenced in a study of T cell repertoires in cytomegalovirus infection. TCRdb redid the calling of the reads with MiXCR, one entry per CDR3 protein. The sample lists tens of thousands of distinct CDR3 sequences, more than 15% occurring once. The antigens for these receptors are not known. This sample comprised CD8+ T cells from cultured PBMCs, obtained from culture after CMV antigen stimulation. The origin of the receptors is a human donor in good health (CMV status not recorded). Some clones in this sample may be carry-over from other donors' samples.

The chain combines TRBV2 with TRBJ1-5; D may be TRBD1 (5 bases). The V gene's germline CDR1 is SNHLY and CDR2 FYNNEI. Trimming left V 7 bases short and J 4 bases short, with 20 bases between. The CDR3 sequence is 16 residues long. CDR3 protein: CASTAGSPGLNQPQHF. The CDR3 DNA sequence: TGTGCCAGCACTGCGGGATCGCCAGGGCTAAATCAGCCCCAGCATTTT. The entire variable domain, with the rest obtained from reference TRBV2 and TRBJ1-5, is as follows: EPEVTQTPSHQVTQMGQEVILRCVPISNHLYFYWYRQILGQKVEFLVSFYNNEISEKSEIFDDQFSVERPDGSNFTLKIRSTKLEDSAMYFCASTAGSPGLNQPQHFGDGTRLSIL.

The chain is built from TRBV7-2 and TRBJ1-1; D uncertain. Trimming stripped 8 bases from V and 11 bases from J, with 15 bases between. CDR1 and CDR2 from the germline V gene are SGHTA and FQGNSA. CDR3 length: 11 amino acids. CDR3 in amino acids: CASEGGLTAFF. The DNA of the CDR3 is TGTGCCAGCGAAGGCGGGTTGACGGCTTTCTTT.

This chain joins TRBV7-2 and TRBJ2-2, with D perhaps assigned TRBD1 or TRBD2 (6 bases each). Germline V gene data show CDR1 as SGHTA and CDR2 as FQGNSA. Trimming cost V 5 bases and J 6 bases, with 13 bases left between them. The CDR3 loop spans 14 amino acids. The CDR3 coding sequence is TGTGCCAGCAGCCCGGGAGCAGGGGCCGGGGAGCTGTTTTTT. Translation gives CASSPGAGAGELFF.

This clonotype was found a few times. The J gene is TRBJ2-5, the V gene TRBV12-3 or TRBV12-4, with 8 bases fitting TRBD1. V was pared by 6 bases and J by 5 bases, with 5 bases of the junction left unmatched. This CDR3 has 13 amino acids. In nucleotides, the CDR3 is TGTGCCAGCAGACGACAGGGGAGGGAGACCCAGTACTTC. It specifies CASRRQGRETQYF.

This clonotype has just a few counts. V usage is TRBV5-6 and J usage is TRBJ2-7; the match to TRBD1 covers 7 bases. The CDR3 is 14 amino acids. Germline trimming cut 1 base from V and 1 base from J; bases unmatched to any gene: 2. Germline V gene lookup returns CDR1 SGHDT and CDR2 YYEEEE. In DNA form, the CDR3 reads TGTGCCAGCAGCTTGCCAGGGGGATCCTACGAGCAGTACTTC. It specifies CASSLPGGSYEQYF.

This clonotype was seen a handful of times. The CDR3 is CASSFFGVNEQFF. The DNA of the CDR3 is TGTGCCAGCAGCTTCTTCGGGGTCAATGAGCAGTTCTTC. This chain uses TRBV11-3 with TRBJ2-1; D might be TRBD2 (5 bases). The CDR3 length is 13 residues. Trimming pared 3 bases from V and 6 bases from J, leaving 9 bases between. Germline V lookup: CDR1 SGHNT, CDR2 YENEEA.

CDR3 nucleotide sequence: TGTGCCAGCAGGGTGAGGGGTTCCTACGAGCAGTACTTC. Amino acids: CASRVRGSYEQYF. V is TRBV5-4 and J is TRBJ2-7; D might be TRBD1 or TRBD2, each matching 5 bases. CDR3 length: 13 residues. Germline CDR1 reads SGHNT; CDR2 reads YYREEE (reference sequence). V dropped 5 bases and J dropped 1 base, with 10 bases sitting between them.

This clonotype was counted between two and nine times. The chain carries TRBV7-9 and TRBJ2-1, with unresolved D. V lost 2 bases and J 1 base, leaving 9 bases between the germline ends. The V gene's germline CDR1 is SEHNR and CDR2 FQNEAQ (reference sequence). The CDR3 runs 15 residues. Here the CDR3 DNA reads TGTGCCAGCAGCTTAATCCGGGCGTCCTACAATGAGCAGTTCTTC. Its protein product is CASSLIRASYNEQFF.

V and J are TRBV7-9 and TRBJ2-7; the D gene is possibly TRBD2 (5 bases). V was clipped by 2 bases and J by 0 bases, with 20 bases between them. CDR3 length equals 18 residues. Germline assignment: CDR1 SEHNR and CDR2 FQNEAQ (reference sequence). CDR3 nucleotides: TGTGCCAGCAGCTTATTGGGCGAGTTCCCAGGACTCTCCTACGAGCAGTACTTC. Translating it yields CASSLLGEFPGLSYEQYF.

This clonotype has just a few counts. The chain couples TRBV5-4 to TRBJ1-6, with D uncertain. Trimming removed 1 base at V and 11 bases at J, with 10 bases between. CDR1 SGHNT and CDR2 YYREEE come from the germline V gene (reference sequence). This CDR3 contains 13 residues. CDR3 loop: CASSLYPPPPLHF. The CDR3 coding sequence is TGTGCCAGCAGCTTGTATCCGCCTCCACCCCTCCACTTT. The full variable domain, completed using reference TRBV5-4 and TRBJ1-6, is ETGVTQSPTHLIKTRGQQVTLRCSSQSGHNTVSWYQQALGQGPQFIFQYYREEENGRGNFPPRFSGLQFPNYSSELNVNALELDDSALYLCASSLYPPPPLHFGNGTRLTVT.

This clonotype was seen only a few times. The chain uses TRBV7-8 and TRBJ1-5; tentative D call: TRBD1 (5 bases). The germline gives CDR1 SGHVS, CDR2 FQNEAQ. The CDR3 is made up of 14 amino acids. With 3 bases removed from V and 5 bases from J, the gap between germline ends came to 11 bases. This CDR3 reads CASSFPGYDQPQHF. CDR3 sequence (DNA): TGTGCCAGCAGCTTCCCAGGGTACGATCAGCCCCAGCATTTT.

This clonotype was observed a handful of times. CDR3 DNA: TGCGCCAGCAGCCCGTACTCAGGGGCGGATGAGCAGTTCTTC. Its translation is CASSPYSGADEQFF. The chain couples TRBV4-3 to TRBJ2-1, with a weak D call TRBD1 (6 bases). In germline, CDR1 is LGHNA, CDR2 YSLEER. The germline V and J ends were trimmed by 4 bases and 8 bases, with 15 bases remaining between them. This CDR3 region has 14 residues.

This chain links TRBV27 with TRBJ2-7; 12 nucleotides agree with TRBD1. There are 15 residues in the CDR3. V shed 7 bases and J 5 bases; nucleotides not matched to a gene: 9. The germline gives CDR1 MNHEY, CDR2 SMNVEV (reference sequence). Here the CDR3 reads CASTNRGTGGDEQYF. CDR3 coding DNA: TGTGCCAGCACCAACCGGGGGACAGGGGGCGACGAGCAGTACTTC.

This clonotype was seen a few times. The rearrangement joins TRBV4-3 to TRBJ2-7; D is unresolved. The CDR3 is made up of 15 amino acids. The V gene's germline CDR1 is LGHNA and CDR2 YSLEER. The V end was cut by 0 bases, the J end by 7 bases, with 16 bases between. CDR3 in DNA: TGCGCCAGCAGCCAAGAGGTCTTTTGGGTCGAAGAGCAGTACTTC. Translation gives CASSQEVFWVEEQYF.

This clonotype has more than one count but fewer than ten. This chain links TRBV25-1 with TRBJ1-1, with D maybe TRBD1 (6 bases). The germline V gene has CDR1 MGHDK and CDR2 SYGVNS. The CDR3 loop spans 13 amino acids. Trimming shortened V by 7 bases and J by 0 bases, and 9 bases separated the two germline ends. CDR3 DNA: TGTGCCAGCACCAGGGGCATGAACACTGAAGCTTTCTTT. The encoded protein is CASTRGMNTEAFF.

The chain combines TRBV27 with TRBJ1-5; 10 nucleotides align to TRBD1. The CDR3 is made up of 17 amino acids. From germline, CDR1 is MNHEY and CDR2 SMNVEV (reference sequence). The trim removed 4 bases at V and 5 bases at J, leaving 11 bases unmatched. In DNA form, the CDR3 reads TGTGCCAGCAGTTGGTCCGGCCGAGGGACAGGGGATCAGCCCCAGCATTTT. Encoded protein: CASSWSGRGTGDQPQHF.